These 9 T cell receptor beta chains originate from one sample sequenced in a study of OX40 agonist ivuxolimab in advanced cancers. This table comes from immunoSEQ multiplex PCR, and its TCRdb copy is limited to in-frame clones, with some not included. The sample shows around 95,000 clones, about 90% of them seen only once. Sequenced here: CD4+ or CD8+ T cells sorted from blood, sampled in a trial of the OX40 agonist ivuxolimab. These receptors were taken from an adult with an advanced solid tumor such as melanoma, head and neck, liver or kidney cancer.

This chain joins TRBV30 and TRBJ1-5, with TRBD1 matching over 7 bases. This CDR3 contains 15 residues. With V trimmed by 4 bases and J by 0 bases, 6 bases remained unmatched. Germline V gives CDR1 GTSNPN, CDR2 SVGIG (reference sequence). CDR3 DNA: TGTGCCTGGAAGGCAGGGGGGTATAGCAATCAGCCCCAGCATTTT. Its translation is CAWKAGGYSNQPQHF.

The rearrangement joins TRBV7-9 to TRBJ2-5, with 8 positions matching TRBD2. Per germline, CDR1 SEHNR and CDR2 FQNEAQ (reference sequence). The CDR3 has 19 amino acids. V trimming: 1 base; J trimming: 4 bases; junction bases outside the gene matches: 17. CDR3 protein: CASSLEGRSGTSGSETQYF. CDR3 sequence (DNA): TGTGCCAGCAGCTTAGAGGGTCGGTCGGGCACTAGCGGCTCAGAGACCCAGTACTTC.

This clone has only one observation. This chain links TRBV28 with TRBJ2-3; weak D call: TRBD2 (6 bases). The V and J ends lost 5 bases and 7 bases respectively, with 10 bases between them. This CDR3 is 12 amino acids long. Germline CDR1 is MDHEN and CDR2 is SYDVKM. The DNA for the CDR3 is TGTGCCAGCAGTGGAGCGGGCTATACGCAGTATTTT. This gives the protein CASSGAGYTQYF.

This clone was counted a single time. This sequence joins TRBV30 and TRBJ2-7; 11 positions match TRBD1. The CDR3 totals 14 residues. Germline CDR1 and CDR2: GTSNPN and SVGIG (reference sequence). V was pared by 0 bases and J by 3 bases, with 1 base of the junction left unmatched. In DNA form, the CDR3 reads TGTGCCTGGAGTGTAGGGACAGGGGGCTACGAGCAGTACTTC. Residues: CAWSVGTGGYEQYF.

The chain links TRBV30 to TRBJ1-2, with TRBD1 identical over 11 bases. With 0 bases clipped from V and 4 bases from J, the junction kept 4 bases outside the gene matches. Looked up from germline, CDR1 is GTSNPN and CDR2 is SVGIG (reference sequence). The CDR3 contains 15 residues. CDR3 residues: CAWSVGTGGIYGYTF. The CDR3 region has the DNA TGTGCCTGGAGTGTGGGGACAGGGGGAATCTATGGCTACACCTTC.

The CDR3: CASSLGGGDNEQFF. CDR3 DNA sequence: TGTGCCAGCAGCTTGGGCGGGGGGGACAATGAGCAGTTCTTC. The V call is TRBV5-6, the J call TRBJ2-1, with 9 bases fitting TRBD2. Germline V gene data show CDR1 as SGHDT and CDR2 as YYEEEE. Trimming took 0 bases from V and 5 from J; bases not matched to a gene: 0. There are 14 residues in the CDR3.

This clone came up once. This chain links TRBV15 with TRBJ2-1; 7 bases are a match to TRBD2. J lost 8 bases, V lost 1 base, and 11 bases had no gene match. There are 16 residues in the CDR3. The germline V gene has CDR1 LNHNV and CDR2 YYDKDF (reference sequence). CDR3 in amino acids: CATSRGEAGALDEQFF. The CDR3 nucleotides read TGTGCCACCAGCAGAGGTGAGGCGGGAGCTCTCGATGAGCAGTTCTTC.

CDR3 nucleotides: TGTGCCAGCAGCGTAGCTACTGGAGCTAACTATGGCTACACCTTC. Its translation is CASSVATGANYGYTF. The genes are TRBV9 and TRBJ1-2; D is unclear. Germline CDR1 SGDLS, CDR2 YYNGEE. There are 15 residues in the CDR3. Trimming pared 0 bases from V and 0 bases from J, leaving 9 bases between. Drawing the rest from reference TRBV9 and TRBJ1-2, the complete variable domain is DSGVTQTPKHLITATGQRVTLRCSPRSGDLSVYWYQQSLDQGLQFLIQYYNGEERAKGNILERFSAQQFPDLHSELNLSSLELGDSALYFCASSVATGANYGYTFGSGTRLTVV.

The gene calls are TRBV5-4 and TRBJ1-6; TRBD1 matches at 10 bases. This CDR3 is built from 12 residues. Germline CDR1 is SGHNT and CDR2 is YYREEE (reference sequence). Losses at the gene ends were 7 bases for V and 10 bases for J; bases not matched to a gene: 2. The CDR3 region is CASGTGESPLHF. The CDR3 DNA reads as TGTGCCAGCGGGACAGGGGAATCACCCCTCCACTTT.